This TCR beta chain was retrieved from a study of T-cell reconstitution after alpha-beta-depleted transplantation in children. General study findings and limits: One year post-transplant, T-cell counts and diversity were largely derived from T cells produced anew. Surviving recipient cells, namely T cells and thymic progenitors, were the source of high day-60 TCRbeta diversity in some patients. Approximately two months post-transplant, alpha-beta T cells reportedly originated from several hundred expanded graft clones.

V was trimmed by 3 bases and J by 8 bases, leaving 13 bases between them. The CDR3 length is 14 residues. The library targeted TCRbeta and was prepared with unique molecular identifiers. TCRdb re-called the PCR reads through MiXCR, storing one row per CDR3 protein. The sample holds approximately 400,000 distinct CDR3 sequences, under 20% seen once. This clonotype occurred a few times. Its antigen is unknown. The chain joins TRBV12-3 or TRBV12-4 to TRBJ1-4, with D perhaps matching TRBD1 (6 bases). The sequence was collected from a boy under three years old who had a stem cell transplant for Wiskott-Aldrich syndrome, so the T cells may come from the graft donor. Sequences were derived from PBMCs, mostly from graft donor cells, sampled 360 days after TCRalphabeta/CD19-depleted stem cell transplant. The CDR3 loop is CASSLGGASEKLFF. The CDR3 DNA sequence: TGTGCCAGCAGTTTGGGGGGGGCTTCAGAAAAACTGTTTTTT.